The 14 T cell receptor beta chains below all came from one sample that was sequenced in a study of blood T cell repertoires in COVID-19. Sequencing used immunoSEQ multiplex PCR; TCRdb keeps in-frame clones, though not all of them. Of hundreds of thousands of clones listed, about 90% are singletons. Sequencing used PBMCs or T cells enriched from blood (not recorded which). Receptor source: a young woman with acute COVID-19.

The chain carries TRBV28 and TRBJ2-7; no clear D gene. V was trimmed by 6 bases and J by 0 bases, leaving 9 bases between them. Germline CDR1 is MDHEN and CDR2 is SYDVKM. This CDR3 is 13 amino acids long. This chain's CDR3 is CASRNILSYEQYF. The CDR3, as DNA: TGTGCCAGCAGGAATATACTCTCCTACGAGCAGTACTTC.

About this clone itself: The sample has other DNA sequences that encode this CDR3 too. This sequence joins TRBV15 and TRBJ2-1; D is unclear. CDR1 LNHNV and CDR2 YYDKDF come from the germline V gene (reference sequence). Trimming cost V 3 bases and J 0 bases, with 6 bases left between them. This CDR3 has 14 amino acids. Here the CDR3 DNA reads TGTGCCACCAGCAGGCGGAGCTCCTACAATGAGCAGTTCTTC. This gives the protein CATSRRSSYNEQFF.

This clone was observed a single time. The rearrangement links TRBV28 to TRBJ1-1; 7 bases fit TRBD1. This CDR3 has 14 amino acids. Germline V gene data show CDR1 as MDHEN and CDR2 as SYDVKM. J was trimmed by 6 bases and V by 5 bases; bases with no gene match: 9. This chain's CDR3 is CASSPTYRGAEAFF. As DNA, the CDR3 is TGTGCCAGCAGTCCGACCTACAGGGGTGCTGAAGCTTTCTTT.

The DNA for the CDR3 is TGTGCCAGCAGCTCCGGGACAGTTAAAAACATTCAGTACTTC. Protein sequence: CASSSGTVKNIQYF. The rearrangement links TRBV7-2 to TRBJ2-4, with 7 bases identical to TRBD1. The CDR3 consists of 14 residues. V was pared by 4 bases and J by 4 bases, with 4 bases of the junction left unmatched. Germline V lookup: CDR1 SGHTA, CDR2 FQGNSA.

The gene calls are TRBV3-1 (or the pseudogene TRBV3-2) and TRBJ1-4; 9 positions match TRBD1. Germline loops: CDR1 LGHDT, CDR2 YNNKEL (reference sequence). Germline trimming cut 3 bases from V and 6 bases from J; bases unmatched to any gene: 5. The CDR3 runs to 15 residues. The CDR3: CASSQRGQGDEKLFF. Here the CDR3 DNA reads TGTGCCAGCAGCCAGCGGGGACAGGGAGATGAAAAACTGTTTTTT.

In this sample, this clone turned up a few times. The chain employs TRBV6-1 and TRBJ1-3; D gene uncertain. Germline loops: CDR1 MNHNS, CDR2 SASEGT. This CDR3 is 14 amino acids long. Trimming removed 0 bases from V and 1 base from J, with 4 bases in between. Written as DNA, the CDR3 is TGTGCCAGCAGTGAAGCGTCGTCTGGAAACACCATATATTTT. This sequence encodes CASSEASSGNTIYF.

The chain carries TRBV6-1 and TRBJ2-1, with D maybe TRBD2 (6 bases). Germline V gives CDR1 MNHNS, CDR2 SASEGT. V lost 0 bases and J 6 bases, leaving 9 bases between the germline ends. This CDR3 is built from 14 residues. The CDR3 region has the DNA TGTGCCAGCAGTGAAGCGGGCGGGGCCAATGAGCAGTTCTTC. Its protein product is CASSEAGGANEQFF.

CDR3 loop: CASRQPTNTIYF. For the CDR3, the DNA is TGTGCCAGCAGACAGCCAACCAACACCATATATTTT. The chain employs TRBV6-5 and TRBJ1-3; the D is unclear. Germline values: CDR1 MNHEY, CDR2 SVGAGI. The CDR3 sequence is 12 residues long. Trimming removed 6 bases from V and 7 bases from J, with 10 bases in between.

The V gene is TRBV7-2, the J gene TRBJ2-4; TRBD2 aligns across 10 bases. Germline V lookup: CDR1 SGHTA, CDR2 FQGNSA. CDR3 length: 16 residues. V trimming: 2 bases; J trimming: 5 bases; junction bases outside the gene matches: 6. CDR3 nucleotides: TGTGCCAGCAGCTTAAGAGCGGGGGGGCCTCAAAACATTCAGTACTTC. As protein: CASSLRAGGPQNIQYF.

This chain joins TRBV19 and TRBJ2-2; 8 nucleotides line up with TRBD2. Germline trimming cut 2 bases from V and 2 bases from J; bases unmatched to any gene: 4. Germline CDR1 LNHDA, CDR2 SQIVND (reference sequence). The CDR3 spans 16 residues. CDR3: CASSIPSGLNTGELFF. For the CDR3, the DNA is TGTGCCAGTAGTATACCTAGCGGGCTAAACACCGGGGAGCTGTTTTTT.

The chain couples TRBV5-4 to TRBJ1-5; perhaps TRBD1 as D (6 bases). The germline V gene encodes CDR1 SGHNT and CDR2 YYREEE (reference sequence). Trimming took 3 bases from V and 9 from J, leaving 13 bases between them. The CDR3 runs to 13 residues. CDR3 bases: TGTGCCAGCAGCTATGACAGGCAAGGGCCCCAGCATTTT. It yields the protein CASSYDRQGPQHF.

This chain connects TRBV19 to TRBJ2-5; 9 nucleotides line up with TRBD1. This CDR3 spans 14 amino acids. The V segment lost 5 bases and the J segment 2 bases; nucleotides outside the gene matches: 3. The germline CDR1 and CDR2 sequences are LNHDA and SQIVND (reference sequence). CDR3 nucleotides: TGTGCCAGTAGTCAGGGACAGGGACAAGAGACCCAGTACTTC. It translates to CASSQGQGQETQYF.

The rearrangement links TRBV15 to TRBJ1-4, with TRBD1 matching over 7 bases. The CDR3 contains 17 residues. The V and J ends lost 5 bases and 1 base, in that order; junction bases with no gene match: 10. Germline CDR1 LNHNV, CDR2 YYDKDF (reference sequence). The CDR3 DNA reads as TGTGCCACCAGCCCGTGGACAGGTGGTGGAACTAATGAAAAACTGTTTTTT. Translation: CATSPWTGGGTNEKLFF.

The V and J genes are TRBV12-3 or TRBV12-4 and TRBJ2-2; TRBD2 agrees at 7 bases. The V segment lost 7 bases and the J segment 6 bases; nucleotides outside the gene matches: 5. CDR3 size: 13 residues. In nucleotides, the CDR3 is TGTGCCAGCACCTTCGGGGGGTCCGGGGAGCTGTTTTTT. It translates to CASTFGGSGELFF.